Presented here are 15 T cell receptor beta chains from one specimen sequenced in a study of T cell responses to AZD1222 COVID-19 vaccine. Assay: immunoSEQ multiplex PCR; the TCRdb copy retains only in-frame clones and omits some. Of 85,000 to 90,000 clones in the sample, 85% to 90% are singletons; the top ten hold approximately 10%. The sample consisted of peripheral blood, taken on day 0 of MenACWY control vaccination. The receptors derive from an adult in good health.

The CDR3 sequence: CASSRPPTEAFF. CDR3 bases: TGTGCCAGCAGTCGCCCGCCTACCGAAGCTTTCTTT. The V and J genes are TRBV28 and TRBJ1-1; D remains unclear. CDR3 length: 12 amino acids. Germline V gives CDR1 MDHEN, CDR2 SYDVKM. V lost 5 bases to trimming and J lost 8 bases, with 12 bases between them.

The CDR3 sequence: CASSVTGHNQPQHF. The CDR3 nucleotides are TGTGCCAGCAGCGTGACAGGGCACAATCAGCCCCAGCATTTT. The V and J genes are TRBV5-6 and TRBJ1-5; 7 nucleotides line up with TRBD1. V lost 4 bases and J lost 3; bases outside the gene matches: 4. Germline CDR1 and CDR2: SGHDT and YYEEEE. This CDR3 has 14 amino acids.

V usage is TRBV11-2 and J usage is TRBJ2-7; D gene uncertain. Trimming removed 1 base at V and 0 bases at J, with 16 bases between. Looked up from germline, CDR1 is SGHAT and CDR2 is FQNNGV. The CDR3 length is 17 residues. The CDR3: CASSLALSQGYSYEQYF. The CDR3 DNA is TGTGCCAGCAGCTTAGCTCTGTCGCAAGGGTACTCCTACGAGCAGTACTTC.

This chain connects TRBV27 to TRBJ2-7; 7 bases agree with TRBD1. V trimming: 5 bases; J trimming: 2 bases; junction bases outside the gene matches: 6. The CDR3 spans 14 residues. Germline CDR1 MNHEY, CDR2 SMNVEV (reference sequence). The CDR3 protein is CASSTGENPYEQYF. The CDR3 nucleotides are TGTGCCAGCAGTACAGGGGAGAATCCCTACGAGCAGTACTTC.

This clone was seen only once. This CDR3 reads CASSPENYGYTF. The CDR3 nucleotides read TGTGCCAGCAGCCCCGAGAACTATGGCTACACCTTC. The chain recombines TRBV7-8 with TRBJ1-2; no clear D. This CDR3 spans 12 amino acids. Germline V gives CDR1 SGHVS, CDR2 FQNEAQ. Trimming cost V 5 bases and J 2 bases, with 6 bases left between them. Looking up the rest from reference TRBV7-8 and TRBJ1-2 gives the full variable domain: GAGVSQSPRYKVAKRGQDVALRCDPISGHVSLFWYQQALGQGPEFLTYFQNEAQLDKSGLPSDRFFAERPEGSVSTLKIQRTQQEDSAVYLCASSPENYGYTFGSGTRLTVV.

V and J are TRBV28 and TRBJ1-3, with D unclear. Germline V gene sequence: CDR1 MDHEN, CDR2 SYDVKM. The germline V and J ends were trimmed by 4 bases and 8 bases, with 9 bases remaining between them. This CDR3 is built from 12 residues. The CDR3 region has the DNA TGTGCCAGCAGTTCTCGACTGGACACCATATATTTT. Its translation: CASSSRLDTIYF.

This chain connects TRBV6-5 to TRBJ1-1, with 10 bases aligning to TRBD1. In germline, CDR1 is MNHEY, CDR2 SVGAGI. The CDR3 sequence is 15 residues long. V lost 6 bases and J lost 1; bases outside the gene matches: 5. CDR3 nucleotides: TGTGCCAGCAGGTGGACAGGGGGGAAGAACACTGAAGCTTTCTTT. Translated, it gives CASRWTGGKNTEAFF.

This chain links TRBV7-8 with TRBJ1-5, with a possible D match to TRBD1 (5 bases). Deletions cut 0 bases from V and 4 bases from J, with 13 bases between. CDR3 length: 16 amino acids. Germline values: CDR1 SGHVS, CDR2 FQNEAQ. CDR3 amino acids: CASSLAGGGLNQPQHF. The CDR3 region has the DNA TGTGCCAGCAGCTTAGCTGGGGGGGGTTTGAATCAGCCCCAGCATTTT.

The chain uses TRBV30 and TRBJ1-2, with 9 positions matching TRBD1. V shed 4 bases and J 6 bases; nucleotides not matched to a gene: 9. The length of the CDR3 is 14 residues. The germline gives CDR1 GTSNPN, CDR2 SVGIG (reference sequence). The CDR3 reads CAWTRDRVYNGYTF. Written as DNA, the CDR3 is TGTGCCTGGACTCGGGACAGGGTGTATAATGGCTACACCTTC.

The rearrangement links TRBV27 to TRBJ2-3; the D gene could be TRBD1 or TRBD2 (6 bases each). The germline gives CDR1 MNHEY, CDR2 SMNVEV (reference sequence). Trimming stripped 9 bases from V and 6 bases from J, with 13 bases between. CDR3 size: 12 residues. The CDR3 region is CASGRGGDTQYF. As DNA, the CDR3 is TGTGCCAGTGGTCGAGGGGGGGATACGCAGTATTTT.

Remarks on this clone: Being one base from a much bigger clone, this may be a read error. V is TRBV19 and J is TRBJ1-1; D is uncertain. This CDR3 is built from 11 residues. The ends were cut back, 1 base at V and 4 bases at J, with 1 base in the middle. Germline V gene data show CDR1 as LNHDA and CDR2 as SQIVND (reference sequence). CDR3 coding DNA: TGTGCCAGTAGTATAGCCACTGAAGCTTTCTTT. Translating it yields CASSIATEAFF.

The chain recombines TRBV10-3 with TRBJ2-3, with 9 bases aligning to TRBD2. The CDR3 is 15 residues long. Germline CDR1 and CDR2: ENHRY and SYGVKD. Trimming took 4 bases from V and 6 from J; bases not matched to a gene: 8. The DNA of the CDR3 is TGTGCCATCAGTGTCACAGGGGCGGGAGGGGATACGCAGTATTTT. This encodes CAISVTGAGGDTQYF.

The CDR3 DNA reads as TGCAGCGGAGGGGACAGTGACACCGGGGAGCTGTTTTTT. Protein product: CSGGDSDTGELFF. The chain links TRBV29-1 to TRBJ2-2; 7 nucleotides align to TRBD1. Germline assignment: CDR1 SQVTM and CDR2 ANQGSEA. The CDR3 is 13 amino acids. Trimming removed 7 bases from V and 3 bases from J; junction bases left unmatched: 5.

The CDR3 region has the DNA TGTGCCAGCAGTTATTCTCTGACCAATCAGCCCCAGCATTTT. Translation: CASSYSLTNQPQHF. The rearrangement joins TRBV6-9 to TRBJ1-5; D gene ambiguous. The V end was cut by 0 bases, the J end by 3 bases, with 6 bases between. This CDR3 spans 14 amino acids. Germline assignment: CDR1 MNHGY and CDR2 SVAAGI.

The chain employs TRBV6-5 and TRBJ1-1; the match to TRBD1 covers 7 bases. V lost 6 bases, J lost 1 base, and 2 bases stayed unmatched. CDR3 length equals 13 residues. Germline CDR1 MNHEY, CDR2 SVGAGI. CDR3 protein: CASRGTANTEAFF. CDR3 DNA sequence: TGTGCCAGCAGGGGGACAGCGAACACTGAAGCTTTCTTT.